This T cell receptor beta chain came from a study of blood T cell repertoires in COVID-19 (dated by TCRdb to 2020 to 2022). Describing the broader study: Samples covering the acute and convalescent phases of COVID-19 were provided by collaborators in the United States, Italy and Spain. The prospective study material was composed of cDNA or gDNA derived from T cells, B-cell-depleted T cells, or PBMCs. The dataset comprised deeply sampled blood TCRbeta repertoires from subjects exposed to, actively infected with, or recovered from COVID-19. The repertoires were made available in a free public database intended to serve as a resource for research on the immune response to SARS-CoV-2. Samples were obtained from the ongoing ImmuneRACE study (first 160 participants) and from about 1,300 subjects provided by 6 global collaborators. Sample metadata almost always included a de-identified subject ID, COVID-19 status, age in years and sex. Where available, HLA class I and class II types were taken from metadata supplied by the sample provider and were not determined by assay-based typing.

TCRbeta CDR3 regions were amplified from genomic DNA by means of the immunoSEQ Assay, a bias-controlled multiplex PCR. The study's processing was this. Within the assay, amplification of reference gene primers was used to estimate how many nucleated cells each sample contained. Sequence reads were collapsed and filtered to measure the absolute abundance of every unique TCRbeta CDR3 rearrangement. Productive Simpson clonality was computed per sample as the square root of Simpson's diversity index over productive rearrangements. Not all clones reach the TCRdb copy of this immuneACCESS table, which keeps in-frame sequences only. Checked studies attribute under half of the gap to unresolved V genes and leave the rest unexplained. V and J calls and clone size are those listed in that table; D and trimming were worked out from the DNA. The sample table lists 490,000 or so clones, around 85% of them with a count of one. The top ten hold around 7.9% of the sample.

Details on this clone: The antigen this receptor binds is unknown. Qualities for individual bases were not recorded, and no much larger clone is one base off.

CDR1 SGHDN and CDR2 FVKESK are derived from the germline V gene. Including cysteine and phenylalanine, the CDR3 has 13 amino acids. The DNA shown is the 39-base CDR3, in frame from base 1. The germline ends are 10 bases apart after V is trimmed by 4 bases and J by 4 bases. Participants in the prospective study were aged about 18 to 95 years, lived in 20 to 25 United States geographic areas, and enrolled through a virtual design. In the prospective study, cohorts were assigned on the basis of participant-reported clinical history obtained from a screening survey and a study questionnaire. ImmuneRACE Cohort 3 recovered participants were defined by two consecutive negative NP/OP PCR tests, healthcare professional clearance, or symptom resolution. In the prospective study, whole blood, serum and a nasopharyngeal or oropharyngeal swab were collected from each participant by mobile phlebotomists. Participants in the prospective study had the option to provide additional blood draws and questionnaires over a roughly two-month period. Blood samples from the prospective study were shipped frozen or at room temperature prior to DNA extraction.

Overall results and qualifications from the work: The amount of clinical and demographic metadata varied by source and participant and was provided uncurated.

The sample consisted of PBMCs or T cells enriched from blood (not recorded which). The rearrangement combines TRBV14 with TRBJ1-2; 5 matching bases give a weak D call of TRBD1. The source is a woman aged 55-75 years who had recovered from COVID-19. The CDR3 is CASSPDIRYGYTF. In nucleotides, the sequence is TGTGCCAGCAGCCCGGACATCCGCTATGGCTACACCTTC.